Here is one T cell receptor beta chain with its context. Its antigen remains unidentified. It was with 60 Vbeta and 13 Jbeta primers that the PCR ran. The method was immunoSEQ multiplex PCR; TCRdb's version includes in-frame clones alone and lacks a portion of them. Of under 150,000 clones detected, roughly four fifths appear once; the ten largest clones hold around 1.9%. The data were taken from a study of cytomegalovirus exposure and HLA in healthy donors. About the study: A prior study identified just under 120 million unique TCR beta sequences from about 179 million T cells. Overall study results and limits: Immune exposure data for these donors was limited to CMV serostatus. It was likely that a cluster of highly shared sequence variants was a sequencing artifact.

There are 11 residues in the CDR3. V was pared by 4 bases and J by 7 bases, with 7 bases between. Germline V gene lookup returns CDR1 SGHVS and CDR2 FNYEAQ. The genes are TRBV7-6 and TRBJ1-1; D is ambiguous. Input material: PBMCs. This TCR came from a woman between 45 and 60 years old in good health and CMV-seronegative. This CDR3 is CASSSGCEAFF. CDR3 nucleotides: TGTGCCAGCAGCTCCGGGTGTGAAGCTTTCTTT.